This TCR beta chain was profiled in a study of T cell repertoires in cytomegalovirus infection. Study context: An indication of both CMV infection and matching HLA type came from public TCR beta signatures. Regarding the study as a whole: CMV-specific TCR beta clonotypes restricted by HLA-C were the ones dominating the ex vivo response.

Germline trimming cut 5 bases from V and 3 bases from J; bases unmatched to any gene: 9. The germline V gene encodes CDR1 SEHNR and CDR2 FQNEAQ (reference sequence). This CDR3 is built from 15 residues. A remark on this clonotype: Its antigen remains unidentified.

TCRdb passed the reads through MiXCR, listing each CDR3 protein once. Here the sample spans about 830,000 distinct CDR3 sequences, 32% being singletons. The chain has TRBV7-9 and TRBJ1-2; 7 nucleotides agree with TRBD1. The material was cultured CD8+ T cells from PBMCs, obtained from culture after CMV antigen stimulation. The source of this sequence is a human donor in good health (CMV status not recorded). Some clones in this sample may be carry-over from other donors' samples. CDR3 region: CASSLTDRDHYGYTF. The CDR3 DNA follows: TGTGCCAGCAGCCTAACCGACAGGGACCACTATGGCTACACCTTC.